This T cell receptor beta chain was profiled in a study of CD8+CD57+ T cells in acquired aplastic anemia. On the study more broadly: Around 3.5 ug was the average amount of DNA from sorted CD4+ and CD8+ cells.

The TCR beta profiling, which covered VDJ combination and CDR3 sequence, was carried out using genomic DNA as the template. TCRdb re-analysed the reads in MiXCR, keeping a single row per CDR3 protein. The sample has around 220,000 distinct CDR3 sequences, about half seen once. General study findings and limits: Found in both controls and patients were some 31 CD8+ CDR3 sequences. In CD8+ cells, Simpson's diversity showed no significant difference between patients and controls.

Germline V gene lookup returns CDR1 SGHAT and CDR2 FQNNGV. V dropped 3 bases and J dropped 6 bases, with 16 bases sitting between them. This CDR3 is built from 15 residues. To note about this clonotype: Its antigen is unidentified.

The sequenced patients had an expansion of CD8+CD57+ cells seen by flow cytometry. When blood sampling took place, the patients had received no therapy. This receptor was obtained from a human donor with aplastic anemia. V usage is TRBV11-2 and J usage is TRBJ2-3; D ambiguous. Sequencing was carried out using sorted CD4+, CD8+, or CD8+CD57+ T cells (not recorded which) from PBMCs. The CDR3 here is CASSFQTGSADTQYF. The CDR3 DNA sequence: TGTGCCAGCAGCTTTCAGACTGGTTCGGCGGATACGCAGTATTTT.